Listed below are T cell receptor beta chains from one sample, sequenced in a study of spatial heterogeneity in lung cancer. TCRdb reprocessed the 5' RACE reads via MiXCR and lists one record per CDR3 protein. The sample has about 94,000 distinct CDR3 sequences, roughly 19% seen once; the top ten hold just over 20%. This specimen was PBMCs, taken at follow-up. The receptor source for this set is a male donor with early-stage non-small cell lung cancer. Each CDR3 is given with its conserved first and last residue. A D gene is named only where the DNA matches it firmly. A clone size is listed for some rows: how often the clone was seen (once, few, many), or a class if it is expanded.

CASSAVRGQGKTNYGYTF	TGTGCCAGCAGCGCAGTCCGGGGACAGGGGAAAACTAACTATGGCTACACCTTC	.	TRBV11-2	TRBJ1-2	TRBD1
CASSLDRDTEAFF	TGTGCCAGCAGCCTAGACAGGGATACTGAAGCTTTCTTT	once	TRBV9	TRBJ1-1	TRBD1
CSATRGQRNQPQHF	TGCAGTGCTACCAGGGGACAGAGGAATCAGCCCCAGCATTTT	.	TRBV20-1	TRBJ1-5	TRBD1
CSARGILGVNTEAFF	TGCAGCGCCCGAGGAATCCTCGGGGTGAACACTGAAGCTTTCTTT	.	TRBV29-1	TRBJ1-1	.
CSATRTGGNSEAFF	TGCAGTGCTACCCGGACAGGGGGCAACAGTGAAGCTTTCTTT	.	TRBV20-1	TRBJ1-1	TRBD1
CASSSRTSGRTYNEQFF	TGTGCCAGCAGCTCCAGGACTAGCGGGAGAACCTACAATGAGCAGTTCTTC	.	TRBV7-7	TRBJ2-1	TRBD2
CASSEKGYSYNEQFF	TGTGCCAGCAGTGAGAAAGGCTACTCCTACAATGAGCAGTTCTTC	.	TRBV25-1	TRBJ2-1	.
CASSESQGTKNIQYF	TGCGCCAGCAGTGAGTCGCAGGGCACCAAAAACATTCAGTACTTC	few	TRBV10-1	TRBJ2-4	.
CASSQVGTGGPGYTF	TGTGCCAGCAGCCAAGTAGGCACAGGGGGACCGGGCTACACCTTC	.	TRBV3-1	TRBJ1-2	TRBD1
CASSRSPGQNEKLFF	TGCGCCAGCAGCAGATCACCAGGACAGAATGAAAAACTGTTTTTT	few	TRBV5-1	TRBJ1-4	.
CASGLEGQGAGYTF	TGTGCTAGTGGTTTGGAAGGACAGGGGGCCGGCTACACCTTC	few	TRBV12-5	TRBJ1-2	TRBD1
CSAWDSGYTF	TGCAGCGCCTGGGACAGCGGCTACACCTTC	few	TRBV29-1	TRBJ1-2	TRBD1
CASTRGGRGQTDTQYF	TGTGCCAGCACCAGGGGGGGCAGGGGGCAGACAGATACGCAGTATTTT	.	TRBV6-5	TRBJ2-3	.
CASSDGSYEQYF	TGTGCCAGCAGCGATGGTTCCTACGAGCAGTACTTC	.	TRBV9	TRBJ2-7	.
CASRSGLQDPYEQYF	TGTGCCAGTCGCTCGGGGCTACAGGACCCCTACGAGCAGTACTTC	.	TRBV18	TRBJ2-7	.
CASSLLRTSGNEQFF	TGTGCCAGCAGTCTTCTTCGGACTAGTGGGAATGAGCAGTTCTTC	few	TRBV3-1	TRBJ2-1	TRBD2
CASSQPGQGNVGELFF	TGTGCCAGCAGCCAACCCGGACAGGGGAATGTTGGGGAGCTGTTTTTT	few	TRBV14	TRBJ2-2	TRBD1
CASSLAFQETQYF	TGCGCCAGCAGCTTGGCCTTCCAAGAGACCCAGTACTTC	few	TRBV5-1	TRBJ2-5	.
CASSERAGLGTEAFF	TGTGCCAGCAGTGAACGGGCAGGGCTCGGCACTGAAGCTTTCTTT	few	TRBV2	TRBJ1-1	.
CASSRLAGAPEQYF	TGTGCCAGCAGCAGACTAGCGGGAGCACCTGAGCAGTACTTC	few	TRBV27	TRBJ2-7	TRBD2
CASSDGTSGSYNEQFF	TGTGCCAGCAGTGATGGGACTAGCGGGAGCTACAATGAGCAGTTCTTC	many	TRBV6-1	TRBJ2-1	TRBD2
CSSAPGDETQYF	TGCAGTTCCGCCCCCGGAGACGAGACCCAGTACTTC	.	TRBV20-1	TRBJ2-5	.
CASSTGRFSGANVLTF	TGTGCCAGTAGTACTGGTCGTTTCTCTGGGGCCAACGTCCTGACTTTC	.	TRBV19	TRBJ2-6	.
CASSSLQGSRDTQYF	TGCGCCAGCAGCTCATTGCAGGGTAGTAGGGATACGCAGTATTTT	few	TRBV5-1	TRBJ2-3	.
CASSPSGGGYGYTF	TGTGCCAGCAGCCCCTCTGGGGGGGGCTATGGCTACACCTTC	few	TRBV9	TRBJ1-2	.
CASSFDARGGAGYQPQHF	TGTGCCAGCAGCTTCGACGCCCGCGGGGGGGCGGGATATCAGCCCCAGCATTTT	few	TRBV5-5	TRBJ1-5	.
CAISASGGADEQFF	TGTGCCATCAGTGCTAGCGGGGGGGCGGATGAGCAGTTCTTC	few	TRBV10-3	TRBJ2-1	TRBD2
CATASSAATGELFF	TGTGCCACCGCGTCATCGGCAGCGACCGGGGAGCTGTTTTTT	many	TRBV3-1	TRBJ2-2	.
CASRLDGRLYNYGYTF	TGCGCCAGCCGGCTAGACGGACGATTATATAACTATGGCTACACCTTC	few	TRBV5-1	TRBJ1-2	.
CSARGGGSYNEQFF	TGCAGTGCTAGAGGCGGAGGGTCCTACAATGAGCAGTTCTTC	few	TRBV20-1	TRBJ2-1	.
CASGTDGISSGNTIYF	TGTGCTAGTGGGACAGACGGGATTAGCTCTGGAAACACCATATATTTT	few	TRBV12-5	TRBJ1-3	.
CASSIQGGYGYTF	TGTGCCAGCAGTATTCAAGGCGGCTATGGCTACACCTTC	.	TRBV2	TRBJ1-2	.
CASSEDSPAQYF	TGTGCCAGCAGTGAGGACTCCCCGGCGCAGTACTTC	many	TRBV2	TRBJ2-7	.
CATSRDRYEQYF	TGTGCCACCAGCAGAGATCGGTACGAGCAGTACTTC	.	TRBV15	TRBJ2-7	.
CASSPDRYNQPQHF	TGTGCCAGCAGCCCGGACCGGTACAATCAGCCCCAGCATTTT	few	TRBV11-2	TRBJ1-5	.
CASSSRQQGSTEAFF	TGCGCCAGCAGCTCCCGCCAACAGGGTAGCACTGAAGCTTTCTTT	few	TRBV4-3	TRBJ1-1	.
CASSQEQRLLGTGAKNIQYF	TGTGCCAGCAGCCAAGAACAACGTCTTCTGGGGACAGGGGCCAAAAACATTCAGTACTTC	few	TRBV3-1	TRBJ2-4	TRBD1
CASSEARLNTGALFF	TGTGCCAGCAGTGAAGCTCGACTGAACACCGGGGCGCTGTTTTTT	.	TRBV2	TRBJ2-2	.
CASSPRAGGDQPQHF	TGTGCCAGCAGTCCTCGGGCGGGGGGCGATCAGCCCCAGCATTTT	.	TRBV27	TRBJ1-5	.
CSARDRDRGQNTIYF	TGCAGTGCTAGAGACCGGGACAGGGGGCAGAACACCATATATTTT	.	TRBV20-1	TRBJ1-3	TRBD1
CSVTSGLADEQFF	TGCAGCGTTACTTCCGGACTAGCAGATGAGCAGTTCTTC	few	TRBV29-1	TRBJ2-1	TRBD2
CSAGERATNEKLFF	TGCAGCGCGGGGGAAAGGGCCACTAATGAAAAACTGTTTTTT	few	TRBV29-1	TRBJ1-4	.